Here is one T cell receptor (beta chain) with its context. Sequencing was performed with immunoSEQ multiplex PCR; in TCRdb, only in-frame clones are kept and a portion is missing. The repertoire holds about 93,000 clones, with about 95% as singletons. This entry comes from a study of technical replicates of blood from several donors. The clonotype was recovered from a human donor in good health. Sequencing was performed on T cells isolated from PBMCs.

In nucleotides, the CDR3 is TGCGCCAGCAGCCTTAAAAACGGGACTATATTTGACGAGCAGTACTTC. Translating it yields CASSLKNGTIFDEQYF. The V gene is TRBV5-1, the J gene TRBJ2-7, with TRBD2 identical over 7 bases. Germline CDR1 and CDR2: SGHRS and YFSETQ. With 4 bases clipped from V and 5 bases from J, the junction kept 15 bases outside the gene matches. The CDR3 spans 16 residues.